This paragraph reports one TCR beta chain. Its cognate antigen is unknown. The second PCR ran about 6 to 11 cycles with a sample-barcoded 5' primer and J-beta primers. TCRdb fed the 5' RACE reads into MiXCR, producing one record per CDR3 protein. Among 1.5 million or so distinct CDR3 sequences listed, 42% were seen once. The data belong to a study of blood T cells in healthy people across ages. Overall study results and limits: In older individuals, TCR beta diversity per million T cells was lower, falling roughly linearly with age.

The CDR3 contains 14 residues. V was trimmed by 4 bases and J by 2 bases, leaving 8 bases between them. Per germline, CDR1 KGHDR and CDR2 SFDVKD. The receptor was isolated from a woman younger than 30 in good health. The chain links TRBV24-1 to TRBJ2-1; D unclear. The sample consisted of blood. CDR3: CATSEGYPYNEQFF. As DNA, the CDR3 is TGTGCCACCAGTGAGGGGTATCCCTACAATGAGCAGTTCTTC.